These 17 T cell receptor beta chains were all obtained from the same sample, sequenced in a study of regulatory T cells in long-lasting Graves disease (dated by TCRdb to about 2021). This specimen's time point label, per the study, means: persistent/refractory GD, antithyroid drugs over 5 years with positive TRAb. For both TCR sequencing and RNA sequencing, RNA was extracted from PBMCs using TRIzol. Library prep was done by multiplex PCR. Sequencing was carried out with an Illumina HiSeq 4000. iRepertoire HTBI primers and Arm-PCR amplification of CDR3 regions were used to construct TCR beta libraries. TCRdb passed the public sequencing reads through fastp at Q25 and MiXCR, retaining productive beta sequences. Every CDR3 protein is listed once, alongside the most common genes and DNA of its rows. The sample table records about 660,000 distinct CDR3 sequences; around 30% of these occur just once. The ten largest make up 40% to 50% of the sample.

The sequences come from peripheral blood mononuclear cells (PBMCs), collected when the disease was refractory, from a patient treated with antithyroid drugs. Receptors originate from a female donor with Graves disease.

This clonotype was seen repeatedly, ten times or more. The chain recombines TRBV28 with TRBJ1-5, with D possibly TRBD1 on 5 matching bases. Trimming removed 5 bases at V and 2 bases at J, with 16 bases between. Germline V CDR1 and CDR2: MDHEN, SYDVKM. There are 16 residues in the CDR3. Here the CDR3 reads CASSPIGGLGNQPQHF. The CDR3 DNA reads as TGTGCCAGCAGTCCCATTGGGGGTCTGGGCAATCAGCCCCAGCATTTT.

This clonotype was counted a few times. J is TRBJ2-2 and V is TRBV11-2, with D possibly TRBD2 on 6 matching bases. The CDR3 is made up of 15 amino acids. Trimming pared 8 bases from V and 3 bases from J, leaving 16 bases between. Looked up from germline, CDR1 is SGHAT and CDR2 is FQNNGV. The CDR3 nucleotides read TGTGCCAGCCTAACGGGACTGTCGTACACCGGGGAGCTGTTTTTT. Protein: CASLTGLSYTGELFF.

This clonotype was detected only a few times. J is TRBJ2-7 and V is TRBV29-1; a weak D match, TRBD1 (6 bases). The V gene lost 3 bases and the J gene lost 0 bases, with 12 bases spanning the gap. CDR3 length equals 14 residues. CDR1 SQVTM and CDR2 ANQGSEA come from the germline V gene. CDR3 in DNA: TGCAGCGTTGACAGGGGCCCTACCTCCTACGAGCAGTACTTC. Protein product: CSVDRGPTSYEQYF.

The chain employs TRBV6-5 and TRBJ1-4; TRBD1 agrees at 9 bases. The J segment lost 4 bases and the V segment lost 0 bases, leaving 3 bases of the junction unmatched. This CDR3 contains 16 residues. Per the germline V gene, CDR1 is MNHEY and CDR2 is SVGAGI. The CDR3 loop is CASSYSSGQGNEKLFF. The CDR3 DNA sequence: TGTGCCAGCAGTTACTCGTCGGGACAGGGTAATGAAAAACTGTTTTTT.

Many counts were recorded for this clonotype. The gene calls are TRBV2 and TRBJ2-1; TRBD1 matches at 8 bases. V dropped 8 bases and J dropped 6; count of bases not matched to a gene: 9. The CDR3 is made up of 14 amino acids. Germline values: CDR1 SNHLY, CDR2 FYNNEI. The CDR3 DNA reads TGTGCCAGCGGAGGACAGGGCTGGAGCAATGAGCAGTTCTTC. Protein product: CASGGQGWSNEQFF.

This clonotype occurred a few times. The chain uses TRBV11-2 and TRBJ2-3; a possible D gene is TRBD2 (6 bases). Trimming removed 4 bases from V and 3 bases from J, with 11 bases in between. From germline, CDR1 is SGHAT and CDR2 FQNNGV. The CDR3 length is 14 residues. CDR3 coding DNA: TGTGCCAGCAGCTCGACCGGGACTACAGATACGCAGTATTTT. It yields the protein CASSSTGTTDTQYF.

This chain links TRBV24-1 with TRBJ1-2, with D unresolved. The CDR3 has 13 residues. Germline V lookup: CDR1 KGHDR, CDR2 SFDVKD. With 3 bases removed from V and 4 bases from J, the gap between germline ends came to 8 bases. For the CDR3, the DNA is TGTGCCACCAGTGATGAGGGAACCTATGGCTACACCTTC. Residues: CATSDEGTYGYTF.

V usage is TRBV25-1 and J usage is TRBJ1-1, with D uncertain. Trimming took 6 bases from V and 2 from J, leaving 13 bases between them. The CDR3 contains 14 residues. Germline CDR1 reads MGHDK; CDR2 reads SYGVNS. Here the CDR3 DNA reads TGTGCCAGCAGACCTATCGGCATAAACACTGAAGCTTTCTTT. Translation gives CASRPIGINTEAFF.

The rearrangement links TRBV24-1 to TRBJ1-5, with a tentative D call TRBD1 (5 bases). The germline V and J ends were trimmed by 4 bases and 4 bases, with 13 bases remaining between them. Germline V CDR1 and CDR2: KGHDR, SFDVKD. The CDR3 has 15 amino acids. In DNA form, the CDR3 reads TGTGCCACCAGTGAAGAGGGGCTCCAAAATCAGCCCCAGCATTTT. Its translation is CATSEEGLQNQPQHF.

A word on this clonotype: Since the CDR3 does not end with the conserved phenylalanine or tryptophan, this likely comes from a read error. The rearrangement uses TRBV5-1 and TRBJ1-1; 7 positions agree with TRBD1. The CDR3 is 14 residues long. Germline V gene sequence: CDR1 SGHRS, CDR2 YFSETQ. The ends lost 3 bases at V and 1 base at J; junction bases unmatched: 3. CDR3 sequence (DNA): TGCGCCAGCAGCTCATACAGGGGGAACACTGAAGCTTTCCTT. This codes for CASSSYRGNTEAFL.

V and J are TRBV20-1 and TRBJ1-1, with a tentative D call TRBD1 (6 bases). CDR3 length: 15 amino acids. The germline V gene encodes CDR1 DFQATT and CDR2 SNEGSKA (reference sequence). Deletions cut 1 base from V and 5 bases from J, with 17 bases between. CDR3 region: CSARVPRGLRTEAFF. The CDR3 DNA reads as TGCAGTGCTAGAGTTCCCCGGGGGCTGAGGACTGAAGCTTTCTTT.

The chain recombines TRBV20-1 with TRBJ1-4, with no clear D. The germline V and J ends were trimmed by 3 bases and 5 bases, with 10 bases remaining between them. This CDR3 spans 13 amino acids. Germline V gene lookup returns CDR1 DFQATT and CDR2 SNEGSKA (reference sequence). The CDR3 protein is CSASAGRNEKLFF. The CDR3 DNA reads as TGCAGTGCTAGCGCGGGAAGAAATGAAAAACTGTTTTTT.

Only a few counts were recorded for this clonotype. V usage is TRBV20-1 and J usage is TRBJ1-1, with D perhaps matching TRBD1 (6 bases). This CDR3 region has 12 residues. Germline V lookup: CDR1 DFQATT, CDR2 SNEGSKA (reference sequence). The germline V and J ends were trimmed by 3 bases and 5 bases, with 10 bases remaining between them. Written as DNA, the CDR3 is TGCAGTGCTAGGTACGGGACAACTGAAGCTTTCTTT. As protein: CSARYGTTEAFF.

The CDR3 sequence is CASSSPTGGYTF. Written as DNA, the CDR3 is TGTGCCAGCAGTTCTCCGACAGGTGGCTACACCTTC. This rearrangement joins TRBV6-5 to TRBJ1-2; D possibly corresponds to TRBD1 (6 bases). This CDR3 contains 12 residues. Trimming cost V 4 bases and J 7 bases, with 10 bases left between them. From germline, CDR1 is MNHEY and CDR2 SVGAGI.

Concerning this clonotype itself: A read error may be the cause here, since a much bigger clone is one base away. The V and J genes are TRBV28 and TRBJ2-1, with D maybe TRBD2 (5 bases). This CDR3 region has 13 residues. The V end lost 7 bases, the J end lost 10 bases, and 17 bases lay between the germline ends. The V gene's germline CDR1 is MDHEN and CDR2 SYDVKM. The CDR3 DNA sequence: TGTGCCAGCATCTTAGCGAATTCCTACGAGCAGTTCTTC. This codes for CASILANSYEQFF.

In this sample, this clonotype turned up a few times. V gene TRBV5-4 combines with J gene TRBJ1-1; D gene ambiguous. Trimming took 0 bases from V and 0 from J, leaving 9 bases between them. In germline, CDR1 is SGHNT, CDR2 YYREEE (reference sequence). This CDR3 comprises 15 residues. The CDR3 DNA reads TGTGCCAGCAGCTTGGATCTGACAATGAACACTGAAGCTTTCTTT. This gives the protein CASSLDLTMNTEAFF.

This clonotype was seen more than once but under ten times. The CDR3 sequence: CASSKEPYSNQPQHF. For the CDR3, the DNA is TGTGCCAGCAGTAAAGAACCTTATAGCAATCAGCCCCAGCATTTT. The chain has TRBV2 and TRBJ1-5, with D unresolved. The CDR3 spans 15 residues. Germline lookup yields CDR1 SNHLY and CDR2 FYNNEI. V was cut by 5 bases and J by 0 bases, with 11 bases left in between. Based on the CDR3 plus reference TRBV2 and TRBJ1-5, the full variable domain is EPEVTQTPSHQVTQMGQEVILRCVPISNHLYFYWYRQILGQKVEFLVSFYNNEISEKSEIFDDQFSVERPDGSNFTLKIRSTKLEDSAMYFCASSKEPYSNQPQHFGDGTRLSIL.